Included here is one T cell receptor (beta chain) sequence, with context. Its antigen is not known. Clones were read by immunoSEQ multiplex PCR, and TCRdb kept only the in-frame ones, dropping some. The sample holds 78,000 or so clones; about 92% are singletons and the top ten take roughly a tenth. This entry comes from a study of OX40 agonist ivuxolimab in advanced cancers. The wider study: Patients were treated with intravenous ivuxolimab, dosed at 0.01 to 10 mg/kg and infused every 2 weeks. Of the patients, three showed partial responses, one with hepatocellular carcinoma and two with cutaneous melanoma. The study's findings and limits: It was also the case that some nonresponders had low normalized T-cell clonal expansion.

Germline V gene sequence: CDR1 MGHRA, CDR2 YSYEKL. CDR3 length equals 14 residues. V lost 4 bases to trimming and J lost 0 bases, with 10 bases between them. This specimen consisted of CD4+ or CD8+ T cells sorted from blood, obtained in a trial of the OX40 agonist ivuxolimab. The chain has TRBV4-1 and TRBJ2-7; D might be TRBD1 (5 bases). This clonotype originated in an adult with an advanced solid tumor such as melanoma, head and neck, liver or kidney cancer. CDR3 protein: CASSLNRGSYEQYF. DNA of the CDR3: TGCGCCAGCAGCCTAAATAGGGGCTCCTACGAGCAGTACTTC.